This paragraph reports one T cell receptor beta chain. Its antigen is as yet unknown. Per individual sample, total RNA of at least 5 micrograms was extracted. A second PCR of roughly 6 to 12 cycles used a sample-barcoded 5' primer and a J-beta primer mix. MiXCR, applied by TCRdb to the 5' RACE reads, yields one record per CDR3 protein. The repertoire has 700,000 to 900,000 distinct CDR3 sequences, roughly 53% of them found once; the top ten carry around 40%. The CDR3 runs to 14 residues. The junction had 0 bases not matched to a gene; V was cut back by 1 base and J by 3 bases. Germline assignment: CDR1 SEHNR and CDR2 FQNEAQ (reference sequence). This specimen belongs to a study of blood T cells in healthy people across ages. Study-level points and caveats: Possibly confounding the expanded clonotype changes was the fact that donor CMV status was unknown.

This chain joins TRBV7-9 and TRBJ1-1; 9 bases match TRBD1. The receptor was isolated from an elderly man in good health. The sequencing input was blood. The CDR3 DNA reads TGTGCCAGCAGCTTAGGGGACAGGGACACTGAAGCTTTCTTT. Encoded protein: CASSLGDRDTEAFF.